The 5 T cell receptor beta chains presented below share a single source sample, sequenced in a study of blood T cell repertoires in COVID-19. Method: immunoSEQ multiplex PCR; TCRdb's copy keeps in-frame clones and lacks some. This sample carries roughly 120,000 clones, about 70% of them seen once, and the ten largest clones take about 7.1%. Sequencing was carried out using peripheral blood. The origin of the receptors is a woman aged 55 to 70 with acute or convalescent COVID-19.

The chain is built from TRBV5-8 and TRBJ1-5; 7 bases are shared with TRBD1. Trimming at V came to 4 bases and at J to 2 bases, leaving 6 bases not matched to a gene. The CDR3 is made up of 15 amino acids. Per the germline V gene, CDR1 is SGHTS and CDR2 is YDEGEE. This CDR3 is CASSQGVVGNQPQHF. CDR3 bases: TGTGCCAGCAGCCAGGGGGTAGTAGGCAATCAGCCCCAGCATTTT.

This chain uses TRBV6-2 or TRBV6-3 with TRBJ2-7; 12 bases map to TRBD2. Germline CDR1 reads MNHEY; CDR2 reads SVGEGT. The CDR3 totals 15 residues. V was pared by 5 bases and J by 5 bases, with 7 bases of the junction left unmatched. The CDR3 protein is CASSLPTSGGHEQYF. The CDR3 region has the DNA TGTGCCAGCAGTCTTCCGACTAGCGGGGGTCACGAGCAGTACTTC.

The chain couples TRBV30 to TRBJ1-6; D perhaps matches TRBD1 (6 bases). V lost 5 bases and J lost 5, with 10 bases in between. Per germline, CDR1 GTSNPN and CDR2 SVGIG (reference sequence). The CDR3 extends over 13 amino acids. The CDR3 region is CAWGQTNNSPLHF. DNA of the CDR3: TGTGCCTGGGGACAGACGAATAATTCACCCCTCCACTTT.

Here the CDR3 reads CASSYVQGGQPQHF. In DNA form, the CDR3 reads TGTGCCAGCAGTTACGTGCAGGGGGGTCAGCCCCAGCATTTT. The chain couples TRBV6-5 to TRBJ1-5, with 7 bases lining up with TRBD1. J was trimmed by 6 bases and V by 2 bases; bases with no gene match: 4. Germline values: CDR1 MNHEY, CDR2 SVGAGI. The CDR3 length is 14 residues.

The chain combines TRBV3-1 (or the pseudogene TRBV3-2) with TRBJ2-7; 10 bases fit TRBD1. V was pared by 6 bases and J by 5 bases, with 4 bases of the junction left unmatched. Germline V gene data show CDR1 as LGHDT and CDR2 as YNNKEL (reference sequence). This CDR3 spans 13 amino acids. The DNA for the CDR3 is TGTGCCAGCAGAACGGGACAGGGGAACGAGCAGTACTTC. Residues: CASRTGQGNEQYF.